This T cell receptor (beta chain) was captured in a study of T cell repertoires in cytomegalovirus infection. Study-level points and caveats: Adding up the frequency of public TCR beta families identified people who carried CMV plus the relevant HLA.

Ten or more counts support this clonotype. Its antigen remains unknown. Per germline, CDR1 SGHTA and CDR2 FQGNSA. V gave up 2 bases and J gave up 5 bases, with 6 bases separating them. The CDR3 contains 12 residues. Each CDR3 protein gets one entry after TCRdb re-called the reads with MiXCR. The data show a few hundred thousand distinct CDR3 sequences, with over 8% seen just once and roughly 16% held by the top ten. Sequencing was done on a sample of PBMCs. This clonotype was obtained from a human donor in good health (CMV status not recorded). Some clones in this sample may be carry-over from other donors' samples. The rearrangement uses TRBV7-2 and TRBJ2-5; possible D gene TRBD2, 5 bases. DNA of the CDR3: TGTGCCAGCAGCTTACTAGCTGAGACCCAGTACTTC. Translated, it gives CASSLLAETQYF.